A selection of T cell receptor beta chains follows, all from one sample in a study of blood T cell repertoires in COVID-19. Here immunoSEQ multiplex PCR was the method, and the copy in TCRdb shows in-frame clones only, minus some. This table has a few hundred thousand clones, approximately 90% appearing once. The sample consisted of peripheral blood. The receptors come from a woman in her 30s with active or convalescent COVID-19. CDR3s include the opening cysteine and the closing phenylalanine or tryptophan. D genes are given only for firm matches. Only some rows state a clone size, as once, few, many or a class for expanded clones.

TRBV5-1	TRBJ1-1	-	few	TGCGCCAGCAGCTTGGCCCCGGGGAACACTGAAGCTTTCTTT	CASSLAPGNTEAFF
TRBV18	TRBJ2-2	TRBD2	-	TGTGCCAGCTCACCACGGCGGACTAGCTCAATCAGAACTGGGGAGCTGTTTTTT	CASSPRRTSSIRTGELFF
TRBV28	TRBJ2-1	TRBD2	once	TGTGCCAGCAGTTCACTAGCGGGGGGGCCCATCAATGAGCAGTTCTTC	CASSSLAGGPINEQFF
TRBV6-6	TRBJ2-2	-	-	TGTGCCAGCAGTTACGAACACGACACCGGGGAGCTGTTTTTT	CASSYEHDTGELFF
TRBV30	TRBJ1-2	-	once	TGTGCCTGGAGGGGCAGGGTGTCGGAGGGCTACACCTTC	CAWRGRVSEGYTF
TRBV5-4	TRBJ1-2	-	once	TGTGCCAGCAGCCCGGGGGCGGGAGAGAGCTATGGCTACACCTTC	CASSPGAGESYGYTF
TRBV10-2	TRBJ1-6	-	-	TGCGCCAGCAGTACAGGGATTAATTCACCCCTCCACTTT	CASSTGINSPLHF
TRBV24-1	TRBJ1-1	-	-	TGTGCCACCAGTGATTGGGGCGGCACTGAAGCTTTCTTT	CATSDWGGTEAFF
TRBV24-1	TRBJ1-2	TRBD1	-	TGTGCCACCAGGGCCGGGACAGGTGTTGACGGCTACACCTTC	CATRAGTGVDGYTF
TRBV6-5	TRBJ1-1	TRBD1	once	TGTGCCAGCAGCTGGACAGGGAAGAACACTGAAGCTTTCTTT	CASSWTGKNTEAFF
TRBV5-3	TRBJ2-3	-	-	TGTGCCAGAAGCTTAGCTGCCCTCTGCACAGATACGCAGTATTTT	CARSLAALCTDTQYF
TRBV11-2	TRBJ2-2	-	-	TGTGCCAGCAGCCCTGTCAGGGGACCCGGCACCGGGGAGCTGTTTTTT	CASSPVRGPGTGELFF
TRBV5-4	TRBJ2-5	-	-	TGTGCCAGCGGGACTGCCCAAGAGACCCAGTACTTC	CASGTAQETQYF
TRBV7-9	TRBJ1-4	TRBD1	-	TGTGCCAGCAGTTCTGACAGGGGCGGTAATGAAAAACTGTTTTTT	CASSSDRGGNEKLFF
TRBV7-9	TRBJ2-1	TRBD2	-	TGTGCCAGCAGCCCGACTAGCGGGGGGGCTTGGGAGCAGTTCTTC	CASSPTSGGAWEQFF
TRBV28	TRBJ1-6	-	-	TGTGCCAGCAGGAGGTCTGCCTATAATTCACCCCTCCACTTT	CASRRSAYNSPLHF
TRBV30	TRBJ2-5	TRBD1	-	TGTGCCGGGGGGGGGACAGGGGGTTCCGTGGAGACCCAGTACTTC	CAGGGTGGSVETQYF
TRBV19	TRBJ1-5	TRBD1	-	TGTGCCAGTAGTATAGGACAGGGCGTTTTGCCTCAGCCCCAGCATTTT	CASSIGQGVLPQPQHF
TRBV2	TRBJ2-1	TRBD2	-	TGTGCCAGCAGTGTTTCGAAAAGAGCGGATGCGGGGGGGCGCTCCTACAATGAGCAGTTCTTC	CASSVSKRADAGGRSYNEQFF
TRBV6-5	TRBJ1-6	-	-	TGTGCCAGCAGTTACAGAGGGTCACCCCTCCACTTT	CASSYRGSPLHF
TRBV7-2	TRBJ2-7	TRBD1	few	TGTGCCAGCAGCCGTACCGACAGGGGCCACGAGCAGTACTTC	CASSRTDRGHEQYF
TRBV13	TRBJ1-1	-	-	TGTGCCAGCAGCTTAGGTAGGGGGAACACTGAAGCTTTCTTT	CASSLGRGNTEAFF